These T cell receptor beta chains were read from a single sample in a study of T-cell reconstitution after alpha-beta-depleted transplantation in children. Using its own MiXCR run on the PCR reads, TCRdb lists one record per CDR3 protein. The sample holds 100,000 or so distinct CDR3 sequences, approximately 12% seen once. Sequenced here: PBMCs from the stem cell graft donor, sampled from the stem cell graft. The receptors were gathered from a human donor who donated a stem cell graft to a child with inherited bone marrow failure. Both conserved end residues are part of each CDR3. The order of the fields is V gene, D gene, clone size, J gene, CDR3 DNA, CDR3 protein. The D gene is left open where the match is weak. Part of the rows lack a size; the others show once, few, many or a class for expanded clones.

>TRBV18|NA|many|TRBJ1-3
TGTGCCAGCTCACCCTTCTCTGGAAACACCATATATTTT
CASSPFSGNTIYF
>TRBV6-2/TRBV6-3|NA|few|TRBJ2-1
TGTGCCAGCAGTTACTATCAGGGGAGCTCCTACAATGAGCAGTTCTTC
CASSYYQGSSYNEQFF
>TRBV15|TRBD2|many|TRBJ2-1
TGTGCCACCAGCAGGGGGGGAGGGACTAGCCGCGATGAGCAGTTCTTC
CATSRGGGTSRDEQFF
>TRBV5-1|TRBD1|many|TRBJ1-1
TGCGCCAGCAGCTACGGGACAGGGGATGAAGCTTTCTTT
CASSYGTGDEAFF
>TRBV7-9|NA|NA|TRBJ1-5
TGTGCCAGCAGCCCCCGGGACCTCAGCAATCAGCCCCAGCATTTT
CASSPRDLSNQPQHF
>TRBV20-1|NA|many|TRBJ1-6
TGCAGTGCTAACCGGGACAAGAATTCACCCCTCCACTTT
CSANRDKNSPLHF
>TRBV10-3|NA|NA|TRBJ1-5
TGTGCCATCAGTGAGGGCGGAGCGGACCAGCCCCAGCATTTT
CAISEGGADQPQHF
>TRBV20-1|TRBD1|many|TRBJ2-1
TGCAGTGCTAGAGAGGACAGGGTGGGCAATGAGCAGTTCTTC
CSAREDRVGNEQFF
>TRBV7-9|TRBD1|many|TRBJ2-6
TGTGCCAGCAGAGGGACAGAAGTCCTGACTTTC
CASRGTEVLTF
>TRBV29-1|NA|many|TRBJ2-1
TGCAGCGTTGGGAGGGCAGGCGGAGAGCAGTTCTTC
CSVGRAGGEQFF
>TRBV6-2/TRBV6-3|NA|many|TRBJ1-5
TGTGCCAGCAGTCACCCCGGGGTTTTGGCCCAGCATTTT
CASSHPGVLAQHF
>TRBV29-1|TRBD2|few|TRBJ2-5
TGCAGCGGGACTAGCGGGAGTTGGGAGACCCAGTACTTC
CSGTSGSWETQYF
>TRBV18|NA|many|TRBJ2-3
TGTGCCAGCTCACCACTCGTTTCGGGGGCGCGAATGCCAGATACGCAGTATTTT
CASSPLVSGARMPDTQYF
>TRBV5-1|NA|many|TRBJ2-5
TGCGCCAGCAGCTTGGGACCCCCACCACAAGAGACCCAGTACTTC
CASSLGPPPQETQYF
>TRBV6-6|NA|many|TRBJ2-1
TGTGCCAGCAGTTACTCGGGGGGTGAGCAGTTCTTC
CASSYSGGEQFF
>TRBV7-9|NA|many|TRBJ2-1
TGTGCCAGCAGCCCAAGCGGGTTCGACAATGAGCAGTTCTTC
CASSPSGFDNEQFF
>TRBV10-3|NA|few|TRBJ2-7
TGTGCCATCAGTGGGGGAAGGGAGATCTCCTACGAGCAGTACTTC
CAISGGREISYEQYF
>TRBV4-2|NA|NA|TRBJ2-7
TGTGCCAGCAGCCAAGTACCCACCTACGAGCAGTACTTC
CASSQVPTYEQYF